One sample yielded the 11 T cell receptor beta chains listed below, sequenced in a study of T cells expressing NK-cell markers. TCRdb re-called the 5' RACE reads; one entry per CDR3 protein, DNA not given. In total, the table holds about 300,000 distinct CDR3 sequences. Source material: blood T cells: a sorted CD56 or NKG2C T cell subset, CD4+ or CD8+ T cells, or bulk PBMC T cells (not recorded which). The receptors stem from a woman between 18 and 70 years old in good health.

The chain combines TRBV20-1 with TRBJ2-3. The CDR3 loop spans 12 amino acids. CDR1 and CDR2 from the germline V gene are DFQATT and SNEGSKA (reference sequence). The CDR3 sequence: CSADSGTDTQYF.

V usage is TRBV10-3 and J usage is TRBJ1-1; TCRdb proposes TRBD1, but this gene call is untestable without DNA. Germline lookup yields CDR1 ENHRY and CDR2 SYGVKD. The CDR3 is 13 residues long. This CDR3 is CATAEGKGQEAFF.

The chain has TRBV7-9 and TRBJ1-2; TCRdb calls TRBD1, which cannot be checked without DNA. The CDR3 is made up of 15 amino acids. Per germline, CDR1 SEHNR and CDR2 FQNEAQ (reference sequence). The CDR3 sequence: CASSPQGNPNYGYTF.

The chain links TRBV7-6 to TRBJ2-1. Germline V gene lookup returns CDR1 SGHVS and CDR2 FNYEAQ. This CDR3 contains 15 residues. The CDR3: CASSLMGNSYNEQFF.

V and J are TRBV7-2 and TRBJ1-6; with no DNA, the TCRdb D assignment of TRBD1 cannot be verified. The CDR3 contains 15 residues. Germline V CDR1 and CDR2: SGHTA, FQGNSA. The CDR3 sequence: CASRRGDRGNSPLHF.

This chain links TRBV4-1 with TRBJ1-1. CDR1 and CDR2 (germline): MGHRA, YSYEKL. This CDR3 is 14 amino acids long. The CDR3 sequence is CASRGPLMNTEAFF.

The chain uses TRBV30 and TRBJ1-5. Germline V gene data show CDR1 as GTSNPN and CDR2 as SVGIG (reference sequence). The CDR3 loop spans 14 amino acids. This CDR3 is CAWSVLGFNQPQHF.

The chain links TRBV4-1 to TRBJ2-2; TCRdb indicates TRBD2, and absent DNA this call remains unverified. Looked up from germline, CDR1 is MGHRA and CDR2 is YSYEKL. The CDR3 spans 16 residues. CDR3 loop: CASSQTSGEVTGELFF.

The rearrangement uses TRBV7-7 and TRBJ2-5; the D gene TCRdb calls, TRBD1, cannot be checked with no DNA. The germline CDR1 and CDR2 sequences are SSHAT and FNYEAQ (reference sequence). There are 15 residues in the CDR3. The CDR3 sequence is CASSGRGAAQETQYF.

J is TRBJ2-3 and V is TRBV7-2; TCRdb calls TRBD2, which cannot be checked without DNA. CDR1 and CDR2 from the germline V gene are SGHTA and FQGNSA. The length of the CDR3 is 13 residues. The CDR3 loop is CASSYIAGGTQYF.

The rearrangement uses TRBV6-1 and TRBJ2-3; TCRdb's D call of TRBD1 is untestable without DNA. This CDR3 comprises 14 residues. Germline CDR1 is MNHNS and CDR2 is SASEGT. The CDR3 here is CASTRTASTDTQYF.